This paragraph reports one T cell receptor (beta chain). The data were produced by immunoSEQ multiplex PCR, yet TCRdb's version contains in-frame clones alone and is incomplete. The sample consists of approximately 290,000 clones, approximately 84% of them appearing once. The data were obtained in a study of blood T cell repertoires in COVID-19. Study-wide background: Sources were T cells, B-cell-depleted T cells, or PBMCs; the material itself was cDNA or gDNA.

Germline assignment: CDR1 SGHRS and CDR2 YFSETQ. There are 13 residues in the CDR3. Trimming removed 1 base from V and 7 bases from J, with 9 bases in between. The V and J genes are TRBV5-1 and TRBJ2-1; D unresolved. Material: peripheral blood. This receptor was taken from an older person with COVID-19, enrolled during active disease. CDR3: CASSLNGWNEQFF. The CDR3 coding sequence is TGCGCCAGCAGCTTGAACGGTTGGAATGAGCAGTTCTTC.